This entry lists 8 T cell receptor beta chains sequenced from one sample in a study of T cell repertoires in aging, cancer and after chemotherapy. TRB rearrangements spanning V, D and J were amplified using mixed TRB-A/B primers. MiXCR was run by TCRdb on the multiplex PCR reads, yielding one entry per CDR3 protein. The data contain 2,000 to 2,500 distinct CDR3 sequences, around 20% of them seen just once; the ten biggest clones take up about a quarter. TCR beta rearrangements were amplified from peripheral blood genomic DNA. The sequenced sample consisted of blood. The origin of the receptors is a human donor with a solid tumor.

The chain links TRBV6-2 or TRBV6-3 to TRBJ2-5; TRBD2 might be the D (6 bases). Per germline, CDR1 MNHEY and CDR2 SVGEGT. The CDR3 extends over 13 amino acids. Trimming removed 6 bases at V and 5 bases at J, with 13 bases between. Here the CDR3 DNA reads TGTGCCAGCAGAGTCGCGGGACGGGAGACCCAGTACTTC. As protein: CASRVAGRETQYF.

In this sample, this clonotype is medium-sized. The chain couples TRBV27 to TRBJ1-1; 7 bases align to TRBD1. This CDR3 spans 16 amino acids. Germline lookup yields CDR1 MNHEY and CDR2 SMNVEV (reference sequence). Germline trimming cut 0 bases from V and 1 base from J; bases unmatched to any gene: 5. This CDR3 reads CASSLSRGLRNTEAFF. CDR3 DNA sequence: TGTGCCAGCAGTTTATCAAGGGGGCTAAGGAACACTGAAGCTTTCTTT.

The chain has TRBV7-9 and TRBJ1-6, with a weak D call TRBD1 (6 bases). The CDR3 consists of 13 residues. The germline CDR1 and CDR2 sequences are SEHNR and FQNEAQ (reference sequence). V lost 4 bases, J lost 14 bases, and 15 bases lay in between. In nucleotides, the CDR3 is TGTGCCAGCAGCTCGTCTTCAGGACAGACCCTCCACTTT. Translation: CASSSSSGQTLHF. The full variable domain, with the rest looked up from reference TRBV7-9 and TRBJ1-6, is DTGVSQNPRHKITKRGQNVTFRCDPISEHNRLYWYRQTLGQGPEFLTYFQNEAQLEKSRLLSDRFSAERPKGSFSTLEIQRTEQGDSAMYLCASSSSSGQTLHFGNGTRLTVT.

This chain links TRBV12-3 or TRBV12-4 with TRBJ2-1, with 8 bases lining up with TRBD1. Germline trimming cut 5 bases from V and 7 bases from J; bases unmatched to any gene: 10. The CDR3 totals 15 residues. CDR3 nucleotide sequence: TGTGCCAGCAGTCGTACCCGGACAGGGTCTAATGAGCAGTTCTTC. As protein: CASSRTRTGSNEQFF.

By share, this clonotype counts as medium-sized. The gene calls are TRBV20-1 and TRBJ2-7; TRBD2 agrees at 8 bases. This CDR3 comprises 12 residues. Germline values: CDR1 DFQATT, CDR2 SNEGSKA (reference sequence). V lost 5 bases, J lost 9 bases, and 9 bases stayed unmatched. The CDR3 sequence: CSAGPGGPGQYF. The CDR3, as DNA: TGCAGTGCTGGGCCGGGAGGGCCCGGGCAGTACTTC.

The chain carries TRBV7-9 and TRBJ2-5, with D possibly TRBD1 on 6 matching bases. The ends were cut back, 1 base at V and 0 bases at J, with 12 bases in the middle. Per germline, CDR1 SEHNR and CDR2 FQNEAQ (reference sequence). This CDR3 has 16 amino acids. The CDR3 DNA is TGTGCCAGCAGCTTAGGAGGGACATCGTACCAAGAGACCCAGTACTTC. Translated: CASSLGGTSYQETQYF.

DNA of the CDR3: TGTGCCAGCAGTGCCACCGGGACAGGGGCCCACGAGCAGTACTTC. Encoded protein: CASSATGTGAHEQYF. The genes are TRBV25-1 and TRBJ2-7; 10 nucleotides agree with TRBD1. The trim removed 4 bases at V and 5 bases at J, leaving 8 bases unmatched. CDR1 and CDR2 (germline): MGHDK, SYGVNS. The CDR3 has 15 amino acids.

This clonotype was counted between two and nine times. This chain joins TRBV5-4 and TRBJ1-4; D perhaps matches TRBD1 (5 bases). CDR1 and CDR2 (germline): SGHNT, YYREEE (reference sequence). The CDR3 has 14 residues. Trimming removed 5 bases at V and 8 bases at J, with 16 bases between. In nucleotides, the CDR3 is TGTGCCAGCAGACGTGGGGGAGGAGGGGAAAAACTGTTTTTT. It translates to CASRRGGGGEKLFF.